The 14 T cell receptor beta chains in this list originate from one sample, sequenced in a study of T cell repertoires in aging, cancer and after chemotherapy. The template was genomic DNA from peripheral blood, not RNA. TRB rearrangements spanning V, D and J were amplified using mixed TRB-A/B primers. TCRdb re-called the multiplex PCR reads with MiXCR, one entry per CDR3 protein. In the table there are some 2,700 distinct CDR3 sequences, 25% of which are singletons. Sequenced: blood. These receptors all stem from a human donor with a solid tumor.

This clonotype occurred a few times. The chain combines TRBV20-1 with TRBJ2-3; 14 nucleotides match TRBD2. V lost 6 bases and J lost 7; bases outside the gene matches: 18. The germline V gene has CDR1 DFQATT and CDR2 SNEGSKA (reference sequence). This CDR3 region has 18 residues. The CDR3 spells CSAPTSGGARMRGNTQYF. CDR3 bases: TGCAGTGCCCCGACTAGCGGGGGGGCCAGGATGAGGGGAAATACGCAGTATTTT.

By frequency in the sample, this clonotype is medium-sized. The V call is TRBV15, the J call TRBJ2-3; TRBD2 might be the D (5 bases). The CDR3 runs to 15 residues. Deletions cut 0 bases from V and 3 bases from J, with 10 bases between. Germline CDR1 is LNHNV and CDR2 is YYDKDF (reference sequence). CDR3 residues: CATSRDTAETDTQYF. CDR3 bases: TGTGCCACCAGCAGAGATACAGCGGAGACAGATACGCAGTATTTT.

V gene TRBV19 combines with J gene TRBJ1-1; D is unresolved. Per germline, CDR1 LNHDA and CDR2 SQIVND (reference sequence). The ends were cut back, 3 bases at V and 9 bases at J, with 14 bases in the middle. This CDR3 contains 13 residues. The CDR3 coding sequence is TGTGCCAGTAGTATCCAAGCGGGTGTGAAAGCTTTCTTT. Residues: CASSIQAGVKAFF.

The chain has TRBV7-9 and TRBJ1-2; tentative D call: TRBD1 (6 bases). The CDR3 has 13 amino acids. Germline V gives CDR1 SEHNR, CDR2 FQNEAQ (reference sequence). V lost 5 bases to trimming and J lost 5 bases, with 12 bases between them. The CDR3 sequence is CASSPGTGYGYTF. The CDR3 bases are TGTGCCAGCAGCCCGGGAACAGGGTATGGCTACACCTTC.

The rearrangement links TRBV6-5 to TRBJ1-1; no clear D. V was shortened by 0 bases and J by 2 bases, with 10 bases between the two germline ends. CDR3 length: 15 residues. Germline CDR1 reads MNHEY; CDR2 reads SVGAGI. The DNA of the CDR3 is TGTGCCAGCAGTTACTCCAAAAACATCAACACTGAAGCTTTCTTT. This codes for CASSYSKNINTEAFF.

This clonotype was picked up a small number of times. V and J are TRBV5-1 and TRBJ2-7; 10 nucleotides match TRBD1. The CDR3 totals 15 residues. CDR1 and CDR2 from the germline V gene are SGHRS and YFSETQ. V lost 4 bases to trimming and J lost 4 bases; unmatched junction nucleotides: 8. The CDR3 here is CASSLGQGTLYEQYF. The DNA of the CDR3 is TGCGCCAGCAGCCTGGGACAGGGGACACTATACGAGCAGTACTTC.

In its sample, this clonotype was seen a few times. CDR3 in DNA: TGTGCCAGCAGGCCCCGAGGGGGAGGCAGCAATCAGCCCCAGCATTTT. This codes for CASRPRGGGSNQPQHF. The chain has TRBV6-5 and TRBJ1-5, with a possible D match to TRBD1 (6 bases). Germline CDR1 and CDR2: MNHEY and SVGAGI. The CDR3 is 16 amino acids. Trimming removed 6 bases at V and 1 base at J, with 16 bases between.

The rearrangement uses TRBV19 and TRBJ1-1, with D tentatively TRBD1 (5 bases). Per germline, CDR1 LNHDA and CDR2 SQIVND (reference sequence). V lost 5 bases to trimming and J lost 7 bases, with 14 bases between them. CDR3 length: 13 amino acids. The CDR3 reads CASSPQGVGEAFF. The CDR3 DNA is TGTGCCAGTAGTCCTCAAGGGGTAGGTGAAGCTTTCTTT.

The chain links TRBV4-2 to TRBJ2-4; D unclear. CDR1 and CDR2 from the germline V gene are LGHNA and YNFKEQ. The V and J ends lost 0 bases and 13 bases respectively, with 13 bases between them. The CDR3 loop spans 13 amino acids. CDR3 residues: CASSQEWGFGQYF. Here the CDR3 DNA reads TGTGCCAGCAGCCAAGAATGGGGTTTTGGGCAGTACTTC.

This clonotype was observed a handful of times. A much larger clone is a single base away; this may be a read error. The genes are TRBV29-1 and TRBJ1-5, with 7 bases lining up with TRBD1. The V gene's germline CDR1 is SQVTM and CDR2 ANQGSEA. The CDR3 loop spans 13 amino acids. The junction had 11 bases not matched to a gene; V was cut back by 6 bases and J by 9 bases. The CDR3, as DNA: TGCAGCGTAGGAAGGGGGCAAGATCGGCCCCAGCATTTT. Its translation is CSVGRGQDRPQHF.

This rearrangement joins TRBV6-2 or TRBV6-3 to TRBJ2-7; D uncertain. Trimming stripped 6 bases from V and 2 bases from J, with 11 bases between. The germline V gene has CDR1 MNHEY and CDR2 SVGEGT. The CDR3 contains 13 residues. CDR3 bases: TGTGCCAGCAGGCCTTGGCAGGCCTACGAGCAGTACTTC. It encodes CASRPWQAYEQYF.

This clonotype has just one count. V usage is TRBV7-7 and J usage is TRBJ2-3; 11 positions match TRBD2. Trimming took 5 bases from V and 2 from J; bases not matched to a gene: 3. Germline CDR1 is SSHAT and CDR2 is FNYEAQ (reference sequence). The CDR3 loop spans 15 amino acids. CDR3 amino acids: CASSPGLAATDTQYF. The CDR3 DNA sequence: TGTGCCAGCAGCCCGGGACTAGCGGCCACAGATACGCAGTATTTT.

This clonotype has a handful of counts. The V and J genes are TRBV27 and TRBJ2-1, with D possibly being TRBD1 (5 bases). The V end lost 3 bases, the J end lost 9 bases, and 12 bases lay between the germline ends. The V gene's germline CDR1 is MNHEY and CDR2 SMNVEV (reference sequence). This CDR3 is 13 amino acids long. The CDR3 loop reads CASSLRRGTEQFF. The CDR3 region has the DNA TGTGCCAGCAGTTTGAGAAGGGGAACTGAGCAGTTCTTC.

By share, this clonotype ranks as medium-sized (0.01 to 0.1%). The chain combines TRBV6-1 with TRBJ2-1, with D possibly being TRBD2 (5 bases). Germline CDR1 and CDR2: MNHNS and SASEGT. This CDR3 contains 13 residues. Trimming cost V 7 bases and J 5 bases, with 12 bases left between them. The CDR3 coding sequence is TGTGCCAGCAACGAGCGGATGAACAATGAGCAGTTCTTC. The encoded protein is CASNERMNNEQFF.